This record covers a single T cell receptor beta chain. Its antigen is still unknown. The entry originates in a study of cytomegalovirus exposure and HLA in healthy donors. V was pared by 6 bases and J by 8 bases, with 11 bases between. The CDR3 is 12 amino acids. Germline V lookup: CDR1 MNHNY, CDR2 SVGAGI (reference sequence). Measured with immunoSEQ multiplex PCR; TCRdb has only the in-frame clones, and not every one. The sample shows more than 95,000 clones, roughly 83% of them seen only once. Study conclusions and caveats: Rarity marked most TCR sequences, yet some public TCRs occurred in many donors.

Sequenced material: PBMCs. The gene calls are TRBV6-6 and TRBJ1-3; D unclear. This receptor was obtained from a man aged 18-30 years in good health and CMV-seronegative. The CDR3 DNA follows: TGTGCCAGCAGCCCTGGAGGAGACACCATATATTTT. Its translation is CASSPGGDTIYF.